This T cell receptor beta chain was recorded in a study of cytomegalovirus exposure and HLA in healthy donors. With 60 Vbeta and 13 Jbeta primers, the PCR was carried out. Profiling relied on immunoSEQ multiplex PCR, and the TCRdb table lists in-frame clones only, not all of them. The table records 150,000 to 200,000 clones, roughly 71% of them present only once. The study's findings and limits: Reportedly, cytomegalovirus status was diagnosed with high sensitivity and specificity. Some highly shared sequence variants likely arose as a pipeline artifact. Data from an earlier analysis indicated that most TCR beta V segments were productive either about 87% or about 30% of the time.

For this clone: Its antigen is undetermined.

Sequencing used PBMCs. The receptor's source is a girl aged 10-17 years in good health and CMV-seronegative.

The CDR3 nucleotides are TGTGCCAGCAGCCCCCGAGGGACTAGCGGGGGGGTGGAGACCCAGTACTTC. Protein sequence: CASSPRGTSGGVETQYF. The V gene is TRBV13, the J gene TRBJ2-5; 16 nucleotides align to TRBD2. V gave up 5 bases and J gave up 5 bases; unmatched junction bases: 8. Germline V gives CDR1 PRHDT, CDR2 FYEKMQ (reference sequence). The CDR3 covers 17 residues.